The 27 T cell receptor beta chains in this list originate from one sample, sequenced in a study of regulatory T cells in long-lasting Graves disease. CDR3 regions were amplified by Arm-PCR using iRepertoire HTBI primers to build TCR beta libraries. TCRdb reprocessed the multiplex PCR reads via MiXCR and lists one record per CDR3 protein. Of 350,000 to 400,000 distinct CDR3 sequences in the sample, around 15% were seen once. The time point was: newly diagnosed GD, antithyroid drugs for less than 3 months. Following extraction of RNA from PBMCs, that RNA was used to make the TCR library. The same data also went into a second study, on T cells in Graves' hyperthyroidism and ophthalmopathy.

The material was peripheral blood mononuclear cells (PBMCs), obtained at new diagnosis, from a patient treated with antithyroid drugs. Receptors originate from a woman aged 18-29 years with Graves disease.

This clonotype occurred many times. For the CDR3, the DNA is TGTGCCAGCGGGACTAGCGGAGCCTACGAGCAGTACTTC. Protein sequence: CASGTSGAYEQYF. The chain recombines TRBV3-1 with TRBJ2-7; 11 bases map to TRBD2. Germline CDR1 is LGHDT and CDR2 is YNNKEL (reference sequence). V lost 8 bases, J lost 2 bases, and 2 bases stayed unmatched. There are 13 residues in the CDR3.

Ten or more counts support this clonotype. This sequence joins TRBV6-1 and TRBJ2-7; D uncertain. V was pared by 0 bases and J by 5 bases, with 14 bases between. This CDR3 has 15 amino acids. The germline V gene encodes CDR1 MNHNS and CDR2 SASEGT. CDR3 sequence: CASSEAMTRSDEQYF. The CDR3 DNA follows: TGTGCCAGCAGTGAAGCGATGACCCGGTCTGACGAGCAGTACTTC.

This clonotype has a count of ten or more. The V call is TRBV6-5, the J call TRBJ2-7; the D is unclear. V dropped 4 bases and J dropped 0 bases, with 7 bases sitting between them. The V gene's germline CDR1 is MNHEY and CDR2 SVGAGI. The CDR3 runs 13 residues. DNA for the CDR3: TGTGCCAGCAGTTCAGGAGCCTCCTACGAGCAGTACTTC. Encoded protein: CASSSGASYEQYF.

About this clonotype itself: Just one base apart from a much larger clone, this may be a read error. CDR3 coding DNA: TGTGCCAGCGGCATCAACTCTGGAAACACCATATATTTT. It encodes CASGINSGNTIYF. The chain joins TRBV7-2 to TRBJ1-3; D gene unclear. Deletions cut 8 bases from V and 0 bases from J, with 8 bases between. Germline V CDR1 and CDR2: SGHTA, FQGNSA. The CDR3 runs 13 residues.

There are many counts of this clonotype. The chain employs TRBV6-1 and TRBJ1-2; 8 nucleotides line up with TRBD1. Germline loops: CDR1 MNHNS, CDR2 SASEGT. CDR3 length equals 15 residues. With V trimmed by 2 bases and J by 6 bases, 8 bases remained unmatched. The CDR3 is CASSESLTGDNGYTF. CDR3 coding DNA: TGTGCCAGCAGTGAATCTCTGACAGGGGATAATGGCTACACCTTC.

This clonotype was seen at least ten times. The chain combines TRBV3-1 with TRBJ2-5; 7 bases match TRBD2. This CDR3 region has 15 residues. Germline V CDR1 and CDR2: LGHDT, YNNKEL (reference sequence). With V trimmed by 5 bases and J by 4 bases, 10 bases remained unmatched. In nucleotides, the CDR3 is TGTGCCAGCAGCTCACGGGGCGGGAGAGGAGAGACCCAGTACTTC. Its translation is CASSSRGGRGETQYF.

This clonotype was counted a few times. The rearrangement links TRBV20-1 to TRBJ2-1; D gene unclear. Germline CDR1 DFQATT, CDR2 SNEGSKA (reference sequence). V gave up 3 bases and J gave up 7 bases, with 10 bases separating them. The length of the CDR3 is 12 residues. The CDR3 spells CSASRAWNEQFF. For the CDR3, the DNA is TGCAGTGCTAGTCGAGCGTGGAATGAGCAGTTCTTC.

V and J are TRBV4-2 and TRBJ1-2; 7 nucleotides align to TRBD1. CDR1 is LGHNA and CDR2 is YNFKEQ in the germline V gene. The CDR3 consists of 14 residues. V dropped 3 bases and J dropped 3; count of bases not matched to a gene: 4. The chain's CDR3 is CASSHPQGDYGYTF. The CDR3 region has the DNA TGTGCCAGCAGCCACCCTCAGGGGGACTATGGCTACACCTTC.

This clonotype has more than one count but fewer than ten. The chain links TRBV19 to TRBJ2-2; 12 bases fit TRBD2. After removal of 9 bases from V and 2 bases from J, the junction contained 4 bases not matched to a gene. The CDR3 has 15 amino acids. CDR1 is LNHDA, CDR2 SQIVND, per germline (reference sequence). CDR3 residues: CARLTSGGNTGELFF. In DNA form, the CDR3 reads TGTGCCAGACTGACTAGCGGGGGTAACACCGGGGAGCTGTTTTTT.

The gene calls are TRBV20-1 and TRBJ2-2, with 8 bases lining up with TRBD2. The CDR3 has 16 residues. The junction had 7 bases not matched to a gene; V was cut back by 3 bases and J by 1 base. Germline lookup yields CDR1 DFQATT and CDR2 SNEGSKA (reference sequence). The CDR3 DNA reads as TGCAGTGCTAGGCTGCTAGCGGGCCAGAACACCGGGGAGCTGTTTTTT. It yields the protein CSARLLAGQNTGELFF.

This clonotype was picked up many times. The chain links TRBV6-5 to TRBJ2-7; 8 bases line up with TRBD2. CDR3 length: 16 amino acids. Germline V CDR1 and CDR2: MNHEY, SVGAGI. J gave up 0 bases and V 0 bases, and 4 bases lay outside the gene matches. The chain's CDR3 is CASSYSGGGTSYEQYF. The CDR3 coding sequence is TGTGCCAGCAGTTACTCGGGCGGGGGGACCTCCTACGAGCAGTACTTC.

This clonotype occurred many times. This chain connects TRBV12-3 or TRBV12-4 to TRBJ1-1; D is undetermined. The CDR3 contains 14 residues. V lost 6 bases to trimming and J lost 4 bases, with 15 bases between them. CDR3 nucleotide sequence: TGTGCCAGCAGCCCTAGGCGTTTTGGCACTGAAGCTTTCTTT. Its translation: CASSPRRFGTEAFF.

As regards this clonotype: A much more abundant neighbour one base away suggests this may be a read error. The final CDR3 position lacks the conserved phenylalanine or tryptophan, pointing to a likely read error. This chain uses TRBV27 with TRBJ2-3, with a possible D match to TRBD2 (6 bases). The CDR3 covers 14 residues. Per the germline V gene, CDR1 is MNHEY and CDR2 is SMNVEV (reference sequence). V lost 6 bases and J lost 8, with 18 bases in between. In DNA form, the CDR3 reads TGTGCCAGCAGGGGGGGATCAGGCCCTGCTACGCAGTATCTT. This sequence encodes CASRGGSGPATQYL.

This clonotype was recorded at least ten times. The gene calls are TRBV18 and TRBJ2-7; perhaps TRBD1 as D (7 bases). The CDR3 length is 15 residues. In germline, CDR1 is KGHSH, CDR2 LQKENI. V lost 2 bases and J lost 3, with 14 bases in between. The CDR3 here is CASSPGAGQFYEQYF. As DNA, the CDR3 is TGTGCCAGCTCACCAGGGGCGGGACAGTTCTACGAGCAGTACTTC.

This clonotype has ten or more counts. The chain joins TRBV11-2 to TRBJ2-7; unclear D gene. The CDR3 consists of 15 residues. Germline V gene lookup returns CDR1 SGHAT and CDR2 FQNNGV. V dropped 4 bases and J dropped 2 bases, with 15 bases sitting between them. The CDR3 sequence: CASSSRFAETYEQYF. CDR3 DNA: TGTGCCAGCAGCTCCCGTTTTGCGGAGACCTACGAGCAGTACTTC. The variable domain in full, completed from reference TRBV11-2 and TRBJ2-7, reads EAGVAQSPRYKIIEKRQSVAFWCNPISGHATLYWYQQILGQGPKLLIQFQNNGVVDDSQLPKDRFSAERLKGVDSTLKIQPAKLEDSAVYLCASSSRFAETYEQYFGPGTRLTVT.

This clonotype occurred many times. The chain is built from TRBV2 and TRBJ1-5; 9 bases match TRBD1. This CDR3 contains 15 residues. The germline gives CDR1 SNHLY, CDR2 FYNNEI. The V and J ends lost 3 bases and 1 base, in that order; junction bases with no gene match: 1. CDR3 bases: TGTGCCAGCAGTGAGACAGGGGGGAGCAATCAGCCCCAGCATTTT. As protein: CASSETGGSNQPQHF.

V is TRBV6-2 or TRBV6-3 and J is TRBJ2-2, with D hard to call. CDR1 is MNHEY and CDR2 is SVGEGT in the germline V gene. The CDR3 has 13 amino acids. The V gene lost 0 bases and the J gene lost 9 bases, with 8 bases spanning the gap. As DNA, the CDR3 is TGTGCCAGCAGTTACTCACCCCTTAGGGAGCTGTTTTTT. This encodes CASSYSPLRELFF.

This clonotype was seen many times. The chain combines TRBV24-1 with TRBJ2-5; D is perhaps TRBD1 (5 bases). V was shortened by 1 base and J by 4 bases, with 18 bases between the two germline ends. CDR1 and CDR2 from the germline V gene are KGHDR and SFDVKD. The CDR3 is 17 amino acids. Written as DNA, the CDR3 is TGTGCCACCAGTGATTTCCTCTCGGGCAGGGTACGAGAGACCCAGTACTTC. Amino acids: CATSDFLSGRVRETQYF.

In this sample, this clonotype turned up many times. This rearrangement joins TRBV5-1 to TRBJ1-2, with 7 bases identical to TRBD1. V shed 7 bases and J 1 base; nucleotides not matched to a gene: 4. Per the germline V gene, CDR1 is SGHRS and CDR2 is YFSETQ. This CDR3 is built from 13 residues. Written as DNA, the CDR3 is TGCGCCAGCCGAAGGGACAGTAACTATGGCTACACCTTC. This encodes CASRRDSNYGYTF.

This clonotype came up a few times. V usage is TRBV6-1 and J usage is TRBJ2-7, with a weak D call TRBD2 (6 bases). Germline CDR1 MNHNS, CDR2 SASEGT. Trimming took off 8 bases at V and 4 bases at J, with 15 bases between the two ends. The CDR3 is made up of 13 amino acids. The CDR3: CASEGTGGYEQYF. CDR3 in DNA: TGTGCCAGCGAGGGGACTGGGGGTTACGAGCAGTACTTC.

The table lists this clonotype with many counts. The chain has TRBV28 and TRBJ1-2; 8 nucleotides match TRBD1. This CDR3 region has 14 residues. Germline CDR1 is MDHEN and CDR2 is SYDVKM. After removal of 7 bases from V and 1 base from J, the junction contained 5 bases not matched to a gene. This CDR3 is CASTGQGVNYGYTF. The CDR3 DNA sequence: TGTGCCAGCACCGGACAGGGAGTTAACTATGGCTACACCTTC.

This clonotype was found many times. V is TRBV7-2 and J is TRBJ1-1; no firm D call. V was clipped by 5 bases and J by 2 bases, with 12 bases between them. Germline CDR1 and CDR2: SGHTA and FQGNSA. The CDR3 sequence is 14 residues long. The DNA of the CDR3 is TGTGCCAGCAGCCGGACCAATTTAAACACTGAAGCTTTCTTT. It translates to CASSRTNLNTEAFF. The full variable domain, completed using reference TRBV7-2 and TRBJ1-1, is GAGVSQSPSNKVTEKGKDVELRCDPISGHTALYWYRQSLGQGLEFLIYFQGNSAPDKSGLPSDRFSAERTGGSVSTLTIQRTQQEDSAVYLCASSRTNLNTEAFFGQGTRLTVV.

This clonotype was detected ten times or more. The chain employs TRBV2 and TRBJ1-6, with 9 bases aligning to TRBD1. The CDR3 is 12 residues long. The germline CDR1 and CDR2 sequences are SNHLY and FYNNEI. V lost 6 bases to trimming and J lost 11 bases; unmatched junction nucleotides: 2. The chain's CDR3 is CASSGTGPPLHF. DNA of the CDR3: TGTGCCAGCAGCGGGACAGGGCCACCCCTCCACTTT.

J is TRBJ1-2 and V is TRBV7-9; D remains ambiguous. V was trimmed by 0 bases and J by 3 bases, leaving 8 bases between them. The CDR3 consists of 14 residues. Germline-derived CDR1 and CDR2 are SEHNR and FQNEAQ (reference sequence). Here the CDR3 DNA reads TGTGCCAGCAGCTTAGCTGAGGGCCACTATGGCTACACCTTC. Encoded protein: CASSLAEGHYGYTF.

This clonotype was observed at least ten times. The J gene is TRBJ1-5, the V gene TRBV9; D gene uncertain. The CDR3 is 14 amino acids. CDR1 and CDR2 from the germline V gene are SGDLS and YYNGEE. Trimming stripped 1 base from V and 1 base from J, with 6 bases between. CDR3 in amino acids: CASSVSESNQPQHF. The CDR3 coding sequence is TGTGCCAGCAGCGTAAGTGAGAGCAATCAGCCCCAGCATTTT.

The chain employs TRBV20-1 and TRBJ2-3; TRBD2 matches 9 bases. V trimming: 3 bases; J trimming: 6 bases; junction bases outside the gene matches: 13. Germline V gives CDR1 DFQATT, CDR2 SNEGSKA (reference sequence). The CDR3 consists of 16 residues. The CDR3 region is CSASPPYAGLADTQYF. The CDR3, as DNA: TGCAGTGCTAGTCCACCCTACGCAGGACTAGCGGATACGCAGTATTTT.

This clonotype came up a few times. This likely came from a read error, as a far larger clone is one base away. The J gene is TRBJ2-7, the V gene TRBV7-9, with D unclear. CDR3 length: 11 residues. The germline V gene encodes CDR1 SEHNR and CDR2 FQNEAQ (reference sequence). V lost 0 bases and J 5 bases, leaving 2 bases between the germline ends. This CDR3 reads CASSLAHEQYF. The CDR3 DNA reads as TGTGCCAGCAGCTTAGCACACGAGCAGTACTTC.